This entry features one T cell receptor (beta chain) sequence. J was trimmed by 0 bases and V by 6 bases; bases with no gene match: 8. CDR3 length equals 15 residues. Germline V gene data show CDR1 as SGHDN and CDR2 as FVKESK. The data were obtained in a study of blood T cell repertoires in COVID-19. On the study more broadly: Some COVID-19 samples were acute and others convalescent; all came from the United States, Italy and Spain. From T cells, B-cell-depleted T cells, or PBMCs came the material, which was cDNA or gDNA.

As handled by the study authors: Nucleated cell counts were estimated from reference gene primer amplification. TCRdb keeps only in-frame clones here, not all; method: immunoSEQ multiplex PCR. V and J calls and clone size come straight from that table; D and trimming were deduced from the DNA. This sample has about 50,000 clones, with around 85% found just once. This clonotype was obtained from a man aged 55 to 70 with acute or convalescent COVID-19. Sequenced input: peripheral blood. The chain uses TRBV14 and TRBJ2-7; 7 nucleotides agree with TRBD1. The CDR3 loop is CASSVDREPSYEQYF. In nucleotides, the CDR3 is TGTGCCAGCAGTGTCGACAGGGAACCCTCCTACGAGCAGTACTTC.